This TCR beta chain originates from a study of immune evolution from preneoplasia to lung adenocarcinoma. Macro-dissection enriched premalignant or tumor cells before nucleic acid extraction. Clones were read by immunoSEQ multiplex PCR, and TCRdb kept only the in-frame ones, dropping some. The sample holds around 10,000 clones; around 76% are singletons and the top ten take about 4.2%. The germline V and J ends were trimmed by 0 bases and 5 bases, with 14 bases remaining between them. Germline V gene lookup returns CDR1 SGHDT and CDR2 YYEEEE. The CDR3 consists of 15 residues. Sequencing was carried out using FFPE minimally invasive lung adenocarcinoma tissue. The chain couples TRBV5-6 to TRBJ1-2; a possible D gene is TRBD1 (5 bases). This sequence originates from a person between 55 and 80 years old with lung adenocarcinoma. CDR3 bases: TGTGCCAGCAGCTTGGCGGGGGGGGAAAAGTATGGCTACACCTTC. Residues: CASSLAGGEKYGYTF.